This record covers a single TCR beta chain. The sample originates from a study of shared clonotypes between healthy human individuals. With 6 bases removed from V and 2 bases from J, the gap between germline ends came to 9 bases. This CDR3 is 13 amino acids long. The germline V gene has CDR1 LNHDA and CDR2 SQIVND (reference sequence). Using immunoSEQ multiplex PCR, the repertoire was profiled, and TCRdb retains in-frame clones only, with some absent. The sample yields millions of clones, around 94% seen once. This chain uses TRBV19 with TRBJ2-3; TRBD1 or TRBD2 may be the D gene (5 bases each). This clonotype was obtained from a man between 18 and 29 years old in good health. The source material was naive CD4+ T cells sorted from blood. Subset in this sample: CD45RA+ positively selected. Here the CDR3 reads CASSSGATDTQYF. The CDR3 DNA reads as TGTGCCAGTAGCTCCGGGGCCACAGATACGCAGTATTTT.